Listed below are T cell receptor beta chains from one sample, sequenced in a study of T cell responses to AZD1222 COVID-19 vaccine. Repertoires were generated with immunoSEQ multiplex PCR, while TCRdb's copy carries only in-frame clones and drops some. The profile shows 95,000 to 150,000 clones, approximately 90% of them singletons. This specimen was peripheral blood, taken on day 0 of AZD1222 vaccination. These receptor sequences come from an adult in good health. Both conserved end residues are part of each CDR3. Each record gives: CDR3 length, J gene, D gene, clone size, V gene, CDR3 protein, CDR3 DNA. The D gene is left open where the match is weak. Clone sizes are given selectively: once, few, many, or a class where the clone is expanded.

cdr3_length: 14
j_call: TRBJ1-2
d_call: NA
clone_size: NA
v_call: TRBV30
cdr3_aa: CAWRRVRGNYGYTF
cdr3_nt: TGTGCCTGGAGGAGGGTGCGGGGGAACTATGGCTACACCTTC

cdr3_length: 14
j_call: TRBJ1-6
d_call: TRBD1
clone_size: NA
v_call: TRBV6-5
cdr3_aa: CAILMTGLNSPLHF
cdr3_nt: TGTGCCATCCTTATGACAGGGCTTAATTCACCCCTCCACTTT

cdr3_length: 12
j_call: TRBJ1-1
d_call: NA
clone_size: NA
v_call: TRBV7-9
cdr3_aa: CASSFEGTEAFF
cdr3_nt: TGTGCCAGCAGCTTTGAGGGCACTGAAGCTTTCTTT

cdr3_length: 15
j_call: TRBJ2-7
d_call: TRBD1
clone_size: NA
v_call: TRBV7-7
cdr3_aa: CASSLGQGPTYEQYF
cdr3_nt: TGTGCTAGCAGCTTGGGACAGGGGCCGACCTACGAGCAGTACTTC

cdr3_length: 15
j_call: TRBJ2-7
d_call: TRBD1
clone_size: NA
v_call: TRBV2
cdr3_aa: CASTLARDRNYEQYF
cdr3_nt: TGTGCCAGCACCCTAGCCCGGGACAGAAACTACGAGCAGTACTTC

cdr3_length: 13
j_call: TRBJ1-1
d_call: NA
clone_size: NA
v_call: TRBV30
cdr3_aa: CAWSRHRETEAFF
cdr3_nt: TGTGCCTGGAGTAGACACAGGGAAACTGAAGCTTTCTTT

cdr3_length: 14
j_call: TRBJ2-1
d_call: NA
clone_size: NA
v_call: TRBV7-6
cdr3_aa: CASSLAQGLNEQFF
cdr3_nt: TGTGCCAGCAGCTTAGCGCAGGGGTTGAATGAGCAGTTCTTC

cdr3_length: 15
j_call: TRBJ2-1
d_call: NA
clone_size: NA
v_call: TRBV30
cdr3_aa: CAGVAGPSSYNEQFF
cdr3_nt: TGTGCCGGCGTGGCGGGGCCGAGCTCCTACAATGAGCAGTTCTTC

cdr3_length: 13
j_call: TRBJ1-1
d_call: NA
clone_size: once
v_call: TRBV15
cdr3_aa: CATRTVGNTEAFF
cdr3_nt: TGTGCCACCAGGACCGTGGGGAACACTGAAGCTTTCTTT

cdr3_length: 15
j_call: TRBJ2-1
d_call: TRBD1
clone_size: NA
v_call: TRBV27
cdr3_aa: CASSLQGQRNNEQFF
cdr3_nt: TGTGCCAGCAGTTTACAGGGACAGCGTAACAATGAGCAGTTCTTC

cdr3_length: 15
j_call: TRBJ2-1
d_call: TRBD2
clone_size: NA
v_call: TRBV2
cdr3_aa: CASSESGRVYNEQFF
cdr3_nt: TGTGCCAGCAGTGAGAGCGGGAGGGTCTACAATGAGCAGTTCTTC

cdr3_length: 15
j_call: TRBJ2-1
d_call: TRBD2
clone_size: NA
v_call: TRBV3-1/TRBV3-2
cdr3_aa: CASSQGLARGNEQFF
cdr3_nt: TGTGCCAGCAGCCAAGGACTAGCGAGGGGCAATGAGCAGTTCTTC

cdr3_length: 18
j_call: TRBJ2-6
d_call: NA
clone_size: NA
v_call: TRBV19
cdr3_aa: CASSRSRTGGTGANVLTF
cdr3_nt: TGTGCCAGTAGTCGGTCCCGGACGGGCGGGACTGGGGCCAACGTCCTGACTTTC

cdr3_length: 11
j_call: TRBJ2-7
d_call: NA
clone_size: once
v_call: TRBV2
cdr3_aa: CASSYTYEQYF
cdr3_nt: TGTGCCAGCAGTTACACATACGAGCAGTACTTC

cdr3_length: 17
j_call: TRBJ2-1
d_call: NA
clone_size: NA
v_call: TRBV5-4
cdr3_aa: CAGSLWTISTRAVEQFF
cdr3_nt: TGTGCCGGCAGCTTGTGGACGATCTCCACAAGGGCGGTGGAGCAGTTCTTC

cdr3_length: 14
j_call: TRBJ1-3
d_call: NA
clone_size: NA
v_call: TRBV12-5
cdr3_aa: CASATSESGNTIYF
cdr3_nt: TGTGCTAGCGCGACGAGTGAATCTGGAAACACCATATATTTT

cdr3_length: 20
j_call: TRBJ1-6
d_call: NA
clone_size: NA
v_call: TRBV21-1
cdr3_aa: CASSKKNPSRVASYNSPLHF
cdr3_nt: TGTGCCAGCAGCAAAAAAAATCCCTCCAGGGTGGCCTCCTATAATTCACCCCTCCACTTT

cdr3_length: 16
j_call: TRBJ1-6
d_call: TRBD1
clone_size: NA
v_call: TRBV5-1
cdr3_aa: CASSSQGDSYNSPLHF
cdr3_nt: TGCGCCAGCAGTTCACAGGGGGACTCCTATAATTCACCCCTCCACTTT

cdr3_length: 16
j_call: TRBJ2-7
d_call: TRBD1
clone_size: NA
v_call: TRBV2
cdr3_aa: CASTLDRDRAYYEQYF
cdr3_nt: TGTGCCAGCACCCTAGACCGGGACAGGGCATACTACGAGCAGTACTTC

cdr3_length: 17
j_call: TRBJ2-6
d_call: NA
clone_size: NA
v_call: TRBV7-2
cdr3_aa: CASSLKGTSSGANVLTF
cdr3_nt: TGTGCCAGCAGCTTAAAAGGTACCTCCTCTGGGGCCAACGTCCTGACTTTC

cdr3_length: 15
j_call: TRBJ2-5
d_call: TRBD2
clone_size: NA
v_call: TRBV19
cdr3_aa: CASGPGLAGVKTQYF
cdr3_nt: TGTGCCAGTGGTCCGGGACTAGCGGGGGTAAAGACCCAGTACTTC

cdr3_length: 15
j_call: TRBJ1-1
d_call: NA
clone_size: few
v_call: TRBV6-5
cdr3_aa: CASSYWGSPNTEAFF
cdr3_nt: TGTGCCAGCAGTTACTGGGGCAGTCCGAACACTGAAGCTTTCTTT

cdr3_length: 16
j_call: TRBJ1-5
d_call: NA
clone_size: NA
v_call: TRBV6-5
cdr3_aa: CASSYGPPKGNQPQHF
cdr3_nt: TGTGCCAGCAGTTATGGCCCTCCGAAGGGCAATCAGCCCCAGCATTTT

cdr3_length: 13
j_call: TRBJ2-3
d_call: NA
clone_size: NA
v_call: TRBV11-3
cdr3_aa: CASSLYGGDTQYF
cdr3_nt: TGTGCCAGCAGCTTATACGGCGGAGATACGCAGTATTTT

cdr3_length: 13
j_call: TRBJ1-2
d_call: NA
clone_size: NA
v_call: TRBV5-1
cdr3_aa: CASSLAGNYGYTF
cdr3_nt: TGCGCCAGCAGCTTGGCTGGGAACTATGGCTACACCTTC

cdr3_length: 15
j_call: TRBJ1-1
d_call: NA
clone_size: NA
v_call: TRBV7-2
cdr3_aa: CASSPARLKNTEAFF
cdr3_nt: TGTGCCAGCAGCCCCGCCCGCCTCAAGAACACTGAAGCTTTCTTT

cdr3_length: 14
j_call: TRBJ2-1
d_call: TRBD2
clone_size: NA
v_call: TRBV6-5
cdr3_aa: CASRTSGGANEQFF
cdr3_nt: TGTGCCAGCAGGACTAGCGGGGGGGCGAATGAGCAGTTCTTC

cdr3_length: 11
j_call: TRBJ2-7
d_call: NA
clone_size: NA
v_call: TRBV6-6
cdr3_aa: CASSPSYEQYF
cdr3_nt: TGTGCCAGCAGCCCTTCCTACGAGCAGTACTTC

cdr3_length: 18
j_call: TRBJ1-1
d_call: NA
clone_size: NA
v_call: TRBV19
cdr3_aa: CASSIDNQGVGSYTEAFF
cdr3_nt: TGTGCCAGTAGTATAGATAACCAGGGAGTTGGTTCCTACACTGAAGCTTTCTTT

cdr3_length: 15
j_call: TRBJ1-5
d_call: NA
clone_size: few
v_call: TRBV2
cdr3_aa: CASSPQGGGNQPQHF
cdr3_nt: TGTGCCAGCAGCCCCCAAGGAGGAGGGAATCAGCCCCAGCATTTT

cdr3_length: 16
j_call: TRBJ2-5
d_call: NA
clone_size: NA
v_call: TRBV6-5
cdr3_aa: CASSYSQGLGQETQYF
cdr3_nt: TGTGCCAGCAGTTACTCGCAGGGCTTGGGGCAAGAGACCCAGTACTTC

cdr3_length: 14
j_call: TRBJ2-1
d_call: TRBD2
clone_size: NA
v_call: TRBV7-9
cdr3_aa: CASSFLAGGTEQFF
cdr3_nt: TGTGCCAGCAGCTTCCTAGCGGGAGGCACTGAGCAGTTCTTC

cdr3_length: 13
j_call: TRBJ2-7
d_call: NA
clone_size: NA
v_call: TRBV10-2
cdr3_aa: CASTAGHSYEQYF
cdr3_nt: TGCGCCAGCACGGCGGGACACTCCTACGAGCAGTACTTC

cdr3_length: 14
j_call: TRBJ1-5
d_call: TRBD1
clone_size: NA
v_call: TRBV10-3
cdr3_aa: CAISELGGSQPQHF
cdr3_nt: TGTGCCATCAGTGAATTAGGGGGCAGTCAGCCCCAGCATTTT

cdr3_length: 13
j_call: TRBJ1-1
d_call: NA
clone_size: NA
v_call: TRBV19
cdr3_aa: CASWDGDFYEAFF
cdr3_nt: TGTGCCAGCTGGGACGGAGACTTCTATGAAGCTTTCTTT

cdr3_length: 13
j_call: TRBJ1-6
d_call: NA
clone_size: few
v_call: TRBV10-2
cdr3_aa: CASSEGTNSPLHF
cdr3_nt: TGCGCCAGCAGTGAAGGAACTAATTCACCCCTCCACTTT

cdr3_length: 14
j_call: TRBJ1-6
d_call: NA
clone_size: NA
v_call: TRBV27
cdr3_aa: CASSFRDKNSPLHF
cdr3_nt: TGTGCCAGCAGTTTCCGGGACAAGAATTCACCCCTCCACTTT

cdr3_length: 12
j_call: TRBJ1-2
d_call: TRBD1
clone_size: NA
v_call: TRBV6-5
cdr3_aa: CASSSRTGDDTF
cdr3_nt: TGTGCCAGCAGTAGTAGGACAGGGGATGACACCTTC

cdr3_length: 14
j_call: TRBJ1-3
d_call: NA
clone_size: NA
v_call: TRBV30
cdr3_aa: CARGQIMDGNTIYF
cdr3_nt: TGTGCCCGGGGACAAATTATGGACGGAAACACCATATATTTT

cdr3_length: 12
j_call: TRBJ1-6
d_call: NA
clone_size: NA
v_call: TRBV7-8
cdr3_aa: CASSPRTGPLHF
cdr3_nt: TGTGCCAGCAGCCCGCGGACCGGACCCCTCCACTTT

cdr3_length: 15
j_call: TRBJ1-5
d_call: NA
clone_size: once
v_call: TRBV6-6
cdr3_aa: CASSTRAQGHQPQHF
cdr3_nt: TGTGCCAGCAGCACTAGGGCACAGGGTCATCAGCCCCAGCATTTT

cdr3_length: 16
j_call: TRBJ2-3
d_call: TRBD2
clone_size: NA
v_call: TRBV7-6
cdr3_aa: CASSRGLAGIGDTQYF
cdr3_nt: TGTGCCAGCAGCCGCGGACTAGCGGGGATAGGGGATACGCAGTATTTT

cdr3_length: 14
j_call: TRBJ1-1
d_call: NA
clone_size: once
v_call: TRBV5-6
cdr3_aa: CASSLGQVNTEAFF
cdr3_nt: TGTGCCAGCAGCTTGGGACAGGTGAACACTGAAGCTTTCTTT

cdr3_length: 16
j_call: TRBJ1-3
d_call: NA
clone_size: NA
v_call: TRBV3-1/TRBV3-2
cdr3_aa: CASSPSGRGLGNTIYF
cdr3_nt: TGTGCCAGCAGCCCATCGGGCAGGGGATTAGGAAACACCATATATTTT

cdr3_length: 15
j_call: TRBJ1-1
d_call: NA
clone_size: NA
v_call: TRBV16
cdr3_aa: CASSQWGGMNTEAFF
cdr3_nt: TGTGCCAGCAGCCAATGGGGGGGAATGAACACTGAAGCTTTCTTT

cdr3_length: 12
j_call: TRBJ2-4
d_call: NA
clone_size: NA
v_call: TRBV3-1/TRBV3-2
cdr3_aa: CASSQDEAEQYF
cdr3_nt: TGTGCCAGCAGCCAAGATGAGGCGGAGCAGTACTTC

cdr3_length: 20
j_call: TRBJ2-4
d_call: TRBD1
clone_size: once
v_call: TRBV4-1
cdr3_aa: CASSQPGQGASILARNIQYF
cdr3_nt: TGCGCCAGCAGTCAGCCGGGACAGGGGGCCTCGATATTAGCCCGGAACATTCAGTACTTC

cdr3_length: 14
j_call: TRBJ1-1
d_call: TRBD1
clone_size: NA
v_call: TRBV19
cdr3_aa: CASSPGQGNTEAFF
cdr3_nt: TGTGCCAGTAGTCCCGGACAGGGGAACACTGAAGCTTTCTTT

cdr3_length: 14
j_call: TRBJ1-5
d_call: TRBD1
clone_size: NA
v_call: TRBV30
cdr3_aa: CAWSVTGGGQPQHF
cdr3_nt: TGTGCCTGGAGCGTCACAGGGGGGGGTCAGCCCCAGCATTTT

cdr3_length: 15
j_call: TRBJ2-3
d_call: NA
clone_size: NA
v_call: TRBV18
cdr3_aa: CASSPPEGAGDTQYF
cdr3_nt: TGTGCCAGCTCACCGCCGGAGGGGGCTGGAGATACGCAGTATTTT

cdr3_length: 12
j_call: TRBJ2-5
d_call: NA
clone_size: NA
v_call: TRBV11-3
cdr3_aa: CASSLGQETQYF
cdr3_nt: TGTGCCAGCAGCTTAGGCCAAGAGACCCAGTACTTC

cdr3_length: 12
j_call: TRBJ1-3
d_call: NA
clone_size: NA
v_call: TRBV12-3/TRBV12-4
cdr3_aa: CASTLRGDTIYF
cdr3_nt: TGTGCCAGCACCCTGCGGGGGGACACCATATATTTT

cdr3_length: 14
j_call: TRBJ1-1
d_call: NA
clone_size: NA
v_call: TRBV7-2
cdr3_aa: CASSPGRGSPEAFF
cdr3_nt: TGTGCCAGCAGCCCAGGGAGGGGTAGCCCTGAAGCTTTCTTT